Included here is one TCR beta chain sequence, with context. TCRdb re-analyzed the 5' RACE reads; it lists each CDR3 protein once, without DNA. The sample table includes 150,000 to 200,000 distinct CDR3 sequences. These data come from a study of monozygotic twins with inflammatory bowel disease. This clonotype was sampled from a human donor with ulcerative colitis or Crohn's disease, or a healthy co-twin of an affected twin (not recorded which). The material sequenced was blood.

The CDR3 protein is CASSQNPGQGVYEQYF. This chain connects TRBV16 to TRBJ2-7; TCRdb's assignment of TRBD1 cannot be checked, as there is no DNA. The CDR3 length is 16 residues. CDR1 is KGHSY, CDR2 FQNENV, per germline.